This record concerns one TCR beta chain sequence. This specimen belongs to a study of blood T cell repertoires in COVID-19. In the study overall: Sample material is recorded as cDNA or gDNA derived from T cells, B-cell-depleted T cells, or PBMCs.

Trimming removed 1 base from V and 5 bases from J, with 14 bases in between. The germline CDR1 and CDR2 sequences are SGHTA and FQGNSA. The CDR3 has 15 amino acids. This table comes from immunoSEQ multiplex PCR, and its TCRdb copy is limited to in-frame clones, with some not included. The sample includes 250,000 to 350,000 clones, around 84% of them seen just once. The V gene is TRBV7-2, the J gene TRBJ1-1, with D perhaps TRBD1 (5 bases). Sequencing was performed on peripheral blood. The receptor comes from a human donor with COVID-19, enrolled during active disease. The donor label of this sample is uncertain. The CDR3 is CASSLVTGVWTEAFF. The CDR3, as DNA: TGTGCCAGCAGCTTAGTTACGGGGGTGTGGACTGAAGCTTTCTTT.